The source of this TCR beta chain is a study of blood T cell repertoires in COVID-19. Study information: Samples representing acute and convalescent COVID-19 were sourced from the United States, Italy and Spain. The analysed material was cDNA or gDNA that came from T cells, B-cell-depleted T cells, or PBMCs.

The authors' processing: The assay estimated nucleated cells by amplifying reference gene primers. The repertoire was sequenced with immunoSEQ multiplex PCR; TCRdb's copy has only in-frame clones and lacks some. V and J calls and clone size are as listed in that table; D and trimming were resolved from the DNA. This sample has about 240,000 clones, with about 79% found just once. V lost 4 bases and J 0 bases, leaving 11 bases between the germline ends. This CDR3 spans 15 amino acids. Germline assignment: CDR1 SGHTS and CDR2 YDEGEE. Sequenced material: peripheral blood. The TCR comes from a woman at least 80 years old with acute or convalescent COVID-19. J is TRBJ2-1 and V is TRBV5-8; D gene uncertain. CDR3 sequence (DNA): TGTGCCAGCAGCCCACTGGTTGGCTCCTACAATGAGCAGTTCTTC. Its protein product is CASSPLVGSYNEQFF. The complete variable domain, with remaining parts taken from reference TRBV5-8 and TRBJ2-1, reads EAGVTQSPTHLIKTRGQQATLRCSPISGHTSVYWYQQALGLGLQFLLWYDEGEERNRGNFPPRFSGRQFPNYSSELNVNALELEDSALYLCASSPLVGSYNEQFFGPGTRLTVL.